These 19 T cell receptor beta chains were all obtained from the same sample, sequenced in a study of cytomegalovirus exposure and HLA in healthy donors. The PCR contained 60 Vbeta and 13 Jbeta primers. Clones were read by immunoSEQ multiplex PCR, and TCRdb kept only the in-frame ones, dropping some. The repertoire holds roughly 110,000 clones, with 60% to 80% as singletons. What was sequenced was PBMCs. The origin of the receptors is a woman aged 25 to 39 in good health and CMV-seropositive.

The chain's CDR3 is CASSLTTGHEQYF. The DNA for the CDR3 is TGTGCCAGCAGCTTGACGACAGGGCACGAGCAGTACTTC. This chain joins TRBV7-9 and TRBJ2-7; 7 nucleotides line up with TRBD1. The V segment lost 3 bases and the J segment 5 bases; nucleotides outside the gene matches: 4. The CDR3 is 13 amino acids. Germline CDR1 and CDR2: SEHNR and FQNEAQ (reference sequence).

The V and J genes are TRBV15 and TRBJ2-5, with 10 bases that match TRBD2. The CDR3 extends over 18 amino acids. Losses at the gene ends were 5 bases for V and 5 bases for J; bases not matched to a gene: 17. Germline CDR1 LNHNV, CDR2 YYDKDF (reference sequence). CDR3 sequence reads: CATSAPGLATQGRETQYF. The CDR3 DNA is TGTGCCACCAGCGCCCCGGGACTAGCGACCCAAGGGCGGGAGACCCAGTACTTC. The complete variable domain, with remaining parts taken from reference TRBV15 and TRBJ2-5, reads DAMVIQNPRYQVTQFGKPVTLSCSQTLNHNVMYWYQQKSSQAPKLLFHYYDKDFNNEADTPDNFQSRRPNTSFCFLDIRSPGLGDTAMYLCATSAPGLATQGRETQYFGPGTRLLVL.

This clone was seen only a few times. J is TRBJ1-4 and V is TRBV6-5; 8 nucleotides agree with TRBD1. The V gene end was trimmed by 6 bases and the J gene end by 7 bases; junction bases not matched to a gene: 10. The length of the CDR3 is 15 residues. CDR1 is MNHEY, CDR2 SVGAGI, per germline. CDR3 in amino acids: CASSGGPGGFEKLFF. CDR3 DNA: TGTGCCAGCAGCGGGGGGCCAGGGGGCTTTGAAAAACTGTTTTTT.

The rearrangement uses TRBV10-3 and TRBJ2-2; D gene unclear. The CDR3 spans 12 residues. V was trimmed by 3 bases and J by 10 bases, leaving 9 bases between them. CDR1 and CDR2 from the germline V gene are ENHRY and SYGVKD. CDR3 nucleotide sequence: TGTGCCATCAGTGAATCCCGTAAGGAGCTGTTTTTT. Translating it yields CAISESRKELFF.

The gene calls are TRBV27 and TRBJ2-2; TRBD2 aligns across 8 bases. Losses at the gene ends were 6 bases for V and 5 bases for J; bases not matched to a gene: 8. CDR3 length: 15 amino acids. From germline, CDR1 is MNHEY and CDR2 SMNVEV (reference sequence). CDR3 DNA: TGTGCCAGCAGGTCAAGCGGGAGATCAACCGGGGAGCTGTTTTTT. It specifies CASRSSGRSTGELFF.

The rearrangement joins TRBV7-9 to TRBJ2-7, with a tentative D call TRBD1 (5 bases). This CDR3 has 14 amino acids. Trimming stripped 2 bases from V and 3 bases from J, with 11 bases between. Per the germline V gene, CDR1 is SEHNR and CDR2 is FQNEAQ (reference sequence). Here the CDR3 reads CASSLSLGDYEQYF. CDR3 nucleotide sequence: TGTGCCAGCAGCTTATCCTTAGGGGACTACGAGCAGTACTTC.

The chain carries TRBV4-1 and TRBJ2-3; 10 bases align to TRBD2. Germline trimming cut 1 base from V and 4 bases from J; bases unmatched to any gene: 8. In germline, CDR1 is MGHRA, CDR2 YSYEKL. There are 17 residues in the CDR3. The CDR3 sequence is CASSQVESSGGADTQYF. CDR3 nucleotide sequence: TGCGCCAGCAGCCAAGTAGAATCTAGCGGGGGTGCAGATACGCAGTATTTT.

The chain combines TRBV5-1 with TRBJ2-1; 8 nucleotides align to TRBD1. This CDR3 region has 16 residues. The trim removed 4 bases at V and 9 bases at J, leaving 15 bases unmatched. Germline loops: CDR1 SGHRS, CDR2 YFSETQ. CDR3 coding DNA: TGCGCCAGCAGCGTGGGACAGGAGGCGCCCTCCGGTGAGCAGTTCTTC. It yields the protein CASSVGQEAPSGEQFF.

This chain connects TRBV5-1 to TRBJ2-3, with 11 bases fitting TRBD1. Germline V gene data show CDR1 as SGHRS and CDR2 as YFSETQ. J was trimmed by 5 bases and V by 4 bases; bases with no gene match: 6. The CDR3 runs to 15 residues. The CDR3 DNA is TGCGCCAGCAGCCCTCGGACAGGGGGCTTAGATACGCAGTATTTT. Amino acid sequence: CASSPRTGGLDTQYF.

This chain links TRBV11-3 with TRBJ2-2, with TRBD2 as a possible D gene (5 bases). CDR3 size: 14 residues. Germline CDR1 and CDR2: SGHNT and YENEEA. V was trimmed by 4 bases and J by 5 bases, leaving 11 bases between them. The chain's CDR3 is CASSSEVITGELFF. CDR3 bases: TGTGCCAGCAGCTCGGAGGTGATTACCGGGGAGCTGTTTTTT. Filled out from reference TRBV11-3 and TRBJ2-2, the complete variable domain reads EAGVVQSPRYKIIEKKQPVAFWCNPISGHNTLYWYLQNLGQGPELLIRYENEEAVDDSQLPKDRFSAERLKGVDSTLKIQPAELGDSAVYLCASSSEVITGELFFGEGSRLTVL.

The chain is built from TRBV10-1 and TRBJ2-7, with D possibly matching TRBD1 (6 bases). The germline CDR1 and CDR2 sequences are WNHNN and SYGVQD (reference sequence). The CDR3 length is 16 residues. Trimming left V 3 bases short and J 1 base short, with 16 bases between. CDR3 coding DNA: TGCGCCAGCAGTGACCAGACGGGACAAGTATCCTACGAGCAGTACTTC. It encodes CASSDQTGQVSYEQYF.

CDR3 loop: CASSLDGREGRDEQFF. The CDR3, as DNA: TGTGCCAGCAGCTTAGATGGCCGGGAGGGCCGCGATGAGCAGTTCTTC. V gene TRBV11-3 combines with J gene TRBJ2-1; TRBD2 matches 8 bases. Germline CDR1 is SGHNT and CDR2 is YENEEA. The CDR3 is 16 residues long. J lost 8 bases, V lost 0 bases, and 9 bases had no gene match.

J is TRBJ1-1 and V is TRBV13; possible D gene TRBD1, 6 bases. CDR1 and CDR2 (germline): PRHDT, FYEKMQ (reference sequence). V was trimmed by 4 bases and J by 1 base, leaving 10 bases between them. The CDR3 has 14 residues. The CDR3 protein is CASSSGAENTEAFF. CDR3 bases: TGTGCCAGCAGCTCAGGGGCGGAGAACACTGAAGCTTTCTTT. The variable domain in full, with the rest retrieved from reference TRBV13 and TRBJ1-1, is AAGVIQSPRHLIKEKRETATLKCYPIPRHDTVYWYQQGPGQDPQFLISFYEKMQSDKGSIPDRFSAQQFSDYHSELNMSSLELGDSALYFCASSSGAENTEAFFGQGTRLTVV.

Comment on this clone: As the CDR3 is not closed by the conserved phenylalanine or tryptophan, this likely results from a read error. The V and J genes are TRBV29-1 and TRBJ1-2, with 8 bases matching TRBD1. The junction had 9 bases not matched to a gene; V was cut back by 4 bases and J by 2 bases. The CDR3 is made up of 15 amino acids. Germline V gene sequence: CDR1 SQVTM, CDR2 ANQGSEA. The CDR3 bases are TGCAGCGTTGCTGCTCCTACAGGGGGGAACTATGGCTACACCCTC. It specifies CSVAAPTGGNYGYTL.

The CDR3 DNA follows: TGTGCCACCAGCAGTAGTATAGTTCCTAACTATGGCTACACCTTC. Translated: CATSSSIVPNYGYTF. The J gene is TRBJ1-2, the V gene TRBV15; D not resolved. Per the germline V gene, CDR1 is LNHNV and CDR2 is YYDKDF (reference sequence). V lost 3 bases, J lost 0 bases, and 11 bases lay in between. This CDR3 contains 15 residues. The whole variable domain, filled in from reference TRBV15 and TRBJ1-2, reads DAMVIQNPRYQVTQFGKPVTLSCSQTLNHNVMYWYQQKSSQAPKLLFHYYDKDFNNEADTPDNFQSRRPNTSFCFLDIRSPGLGDTAMYLCATSSSIVPNYGYTFGSGTRLTVV.

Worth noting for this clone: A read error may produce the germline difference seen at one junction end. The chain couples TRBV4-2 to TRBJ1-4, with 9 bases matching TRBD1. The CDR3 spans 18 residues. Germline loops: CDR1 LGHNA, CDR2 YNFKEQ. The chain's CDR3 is CASSKDWGQGRSNEKLFF. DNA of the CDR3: TGTGCCAGCAGCAAAGATTGGGGACAGGGTAGGAGTAATGAAAAACTGTTTTTT.

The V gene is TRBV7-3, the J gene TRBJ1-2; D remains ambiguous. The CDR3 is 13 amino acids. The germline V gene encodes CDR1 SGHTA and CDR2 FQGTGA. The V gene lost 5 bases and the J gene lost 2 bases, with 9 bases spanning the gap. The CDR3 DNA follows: TGTGCCAGCAGCGCCCGACAAAACTATGGCTACACCTTC. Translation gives CASSARQNYGYTF.

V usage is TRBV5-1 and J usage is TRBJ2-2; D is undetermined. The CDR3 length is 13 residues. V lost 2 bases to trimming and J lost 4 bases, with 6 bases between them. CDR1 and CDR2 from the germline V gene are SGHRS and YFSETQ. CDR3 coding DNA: TGCGCCAGCAGCTTAACCAGCACCGGGGAGCTGTTTTTT. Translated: CASSLTSTGELFF.

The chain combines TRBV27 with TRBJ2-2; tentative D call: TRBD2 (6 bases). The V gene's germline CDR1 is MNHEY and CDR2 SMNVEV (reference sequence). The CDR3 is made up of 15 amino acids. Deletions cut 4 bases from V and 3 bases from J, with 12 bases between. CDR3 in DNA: TGTGCCAGCAGTTCGTCCTGGGGGGACACCGGGGAGCTGTTTTTT. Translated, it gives CASSSSWGDTGELFF.